One sample yielded the 30 T cell receptor beta chains listed below, sequenced in a study of blood T cell repertoires in COVID-19. Sequencing used immunoSEQ multiplex PCR; TCRdb keeps in-frame clones, though not all of them. The sample holds some 200,000 clones, around 86% seen once. Sequencing was carried out using peripheral blood. These receptors were obtained from a man between 45 and 60 years old with acute or convalescent COVID-19.

The chain has TRBV19 and TRBJ1-2; unclear D gene. The CDR3 is 13 residues long. V lost 1 base, J lost 3 bases, and 6 bases lay in between. Germline values: CDR1 LNHDA, CDR2 SQIVND (reference sequence). The CDR3 sequence: CASSIGPDYGYTF. In DNA form, the CDR3 reads TGTGCCAGTAGTATAGGCCCGGACTATGGCTACACCTTC.

The genes are TRBV6-5 and TRBJ1-1, with 7 positions matching TRBD1. The CDR3 runs 14 residues. Germline V gene data show CDR1 as MNHEY and CDR2 as SVGAGI. V lost 2 bases, J lost 4 bases, and 4 bases stayed unmatched. The CDR3 region has the DNA TGTGCCAGCAGTTACACAGGGGCCGCCACTGAAGCTTTCTTT. Protein sequence: CASSYTGAATEAFF.

V is TRBV5-1 and J is TRBJ2-5; the D gene is possibly TRBD1 (5 bases). This CDR3 comprises 14 residues. Germline lookup yields CDR1 SGHRS and CDR2 YFSETQ. With 3 bases removed from V and 2 bases from J, the gap between germline ends came to 11 bases. The CDR3 region is CASSYGRTQETQYF. The CDR3 nucleotides read TGCGCCAGCAGCTACGGACGGACACAAGAGACCCAGTACTTC.

This rearrangement joins TRBV2 to TRBJ2-2, with TRBD1 identical over 7 bases. The J segment lost 5 bases and the V segment lost 6 bases, leaving 9 bases of the junction unmatched. This CDR3 is built from 15 residues. Germline V gene lookup returns CDR1 SNHLY and CDR2 FYNNEI. CDR3: CASRGRQGRTGELFF. The CDR3 DNA reads as TGTGCCAGCAGGGGACGACAGGGCCGGACCGGGGAGCTGTTTTTT.

The J gene is TRBJ2-5, the V gene TRBV19; TRBD1 matches 11 bases. The CDR3 has 14 amino acids. V lost 4 bases, J lost 7 bases, and 5 bases stayed unmatched. Germline lookup yields CDR1 LNHDA and CDR2 SQIVND (reference sequence). The CDR3 DNA is TGTGCCAGTAGTACCCCGGACAGGGGGCCGACCCAGTACTTC. It specifies CASSTPDRGPTQYF.

The rearrangement uses TRBV30 and TRBJ1-1; D is unresolved. Trimming removed 5 bases from V and 5 bases from J, with 9 bases in between. The length of the CDR3 is 11 residues. Germline CDR1 and CDR2: GTSNPN and SVGIG (reference sequence). The CDR3 loop reads CAWGRRTEAFF. The CDR3 DNA sequence: TGTGCCTGGGGACGGCGGACTGAAGCTTTCTTT. The variable domain in full, with the rest retrieved from reference TRBV30 and TRBJ1-1, is SQTIHQWPATLVQPVGSPLSLECTVEGTSNPNLYWYRQAAGRGLQLLFYSVGIGQISSEVPQNLSASRPQDRQFILSSKKLLLSDSGFYLCAWGRRTEAFFGQGTRLTVV.

This chain uses TRBV6-4 with TRBJ1-1; TRBD1 agrees at 12 bases. CDR1 is MRHNA and CDR2 is SNTAGT in the germline V gene. V lost 4 bases and J lost 1; bases outside the gene matches: 10. CDR3 length: 18 residues. CDR3 protein: CASSASMGDRGQNTEAFF. CDR3 bases: TGTGCCAGCAGTGCCTCCATGGGGGACAGGGGGCAGAACACTGAAGCTTTCTTT.

The J gene is TRBJ1-2, the V gene TRBV6-6; a possible D gene is TRBD1 (6 bases). V gave up 6 bases and J gave up 2 bases, with 7 bases separating them. In germline, CDR1 is MNHNY, CDR2 SVGAGI (reference sequence). This CDR3 has 12 amino acids. CDR3 coding DNA: TGTGCCAGCAGCGGACAGAACTATGGCTACACCTTC. This translates into CASSGQNYGYTF.

The chain carries TRBV27 and TRBJ2-6; 10 bases are a match to TRBD1. From germline, CDR1 is MNHEY and CDR2 SMNVEV (reference sequence). This CDR3 region has 18 residues. The ends lost 6 bases at V and 1 base at J; junction bases unmatched: 9. The CDR3 sequence is CASRTTGTGASGANVLTF. The CDR3 bases are TGTGCCAGCAGGACTACTGGGACAGGGGCTTCTGGGGCCAACGTCCTGACTTTC.

The chain uses TRBV6-5 and TRBJ2-7; 11 nucleotides align to TRBD2. Per germline, CDR1 MNHEY and CDR2 SVGAGI. The CDR3 sequence is 15 residues long. The V segment lost 2 bases and the J segment 5 bases; nucleotides outside the gene matches: 5. In nucleotides, the CDR3 is TGTGCCAGCAGTTACGGGCTAGCGGGGGGCCACGAGCAGTACTTC. Amino acids: CASSYGLAGGHEQYF.

The chain links TRBV27 to TRBJ2-3, with D perhaps matching TRBD1 (5 bases). Trimming took off 4 bases at V and 4 bases at J, with 21 bases between the two ends. Germline values: CDR1 MNHEY, CDR2 SMNVEV (reference sequence). The CDR3 extends over 17 amino acids. CDR3 in DNA: TGTGCCAGCAGTTCATTCACTGGGCAGGGTTGGGCAGATACGCAGTATTTT. Translation: CASSSFTGQGWADTQYF.

This sequence joins TRBV20-1 and TRBJ1-2, with D hard to call. This CDR3 is 11 amino acids long. Trimming removed 5 bases at V and 1 base at J, with 5 bases between. The germline gives CDR1 DFQATT, CDR2 SNEGSKA (reference sequence). In DNA, the CDR3 is TGCAGTGCTCACAATAACTATGGCTACACCTTC. Translated: CSAHNNYGYTF.

V usage is TRBV2 and J usage is TRBJ2-2; maybe TRBD1 (5 bases). CDR3 size: 14 residues. CDR1 SNHLY and CDR2 FYNNEI come from the germline V gene. V was pared by 7 bases and J by 4 bases, with 13 bases between. The CDR3 DNA sequence: TGTGCCAGCAATCCCCAGGGTGGCACCGGGGAGCTGTTTTTT. This translates into CASNPQGGTGELFF.

The chain links TRBV12-3 or TRBV12-4 to TRBJ1-4; 7 nucleotides match TRBD1. This CDR3 comprises 13 residues. J gave up 10 bases and V 1 base, and 3 bases lay outside the gene matches. CDR3 nucleotide sequence: TGTGCCAGCAGTTTAGGCGGGACAGCAAAACTGTTTTTT. Its protein product is CASSLGGTAKLFF.

The V and J genes are TRBV19 and TRBJ1-4; 7 bases line up with TRBD1. V dropped 6 bases and J dropped 8; count of bases not matched to a gene: 9. Germline V gene sequence: CDR1 LNHDA, CDR2 SQIVND (reference sequence). This CDR3 comprises 14 residues. CDR3 bases: TGTGCCAGTAGGGGCCGGACAGGAGGGGAAAAACTGTTTTTT. Protein product: CASRGRTGGEKLFF.

Note on this clone: The same CDR3 arises from other DNA sequences in this sample as well. The V and J genes are TRBV7-2 and TRBJ2-3; tentative D call: TRBD2 (6 bases). The CDR3 contains 14 residues. CDR1 is SGHTA, CDR2 FQGNSA, per germline. With 0 bases removed from V and 5 bases from J, the gap between germline ends came to 9 bases. The CDR3 spells CASSLAGGVDTQYF. CDR3 coding DNA: TGTGCCAGCAGCTTAGCGGGGGGAGTAGATACGCAGTATTTT.

This chain connects TRBV10-3 to TRBJ2-1, with no clear D. V lost 10 bases, J lost 0 bases, and 13 bases lay in between. Germline V CDR1 and CDR2: ENHRY, SYGVKD. This CDR3 has 14 residues. The CDR3 coding sequence is TGTGCCACCGGCGACACCTACTCCTACAATGAGCAGTTCTTC. As protein: CATGDTYSYNEQFF.

V gene TRBV29-1 combines with J gene TRBJ1-2; D uncertain. CDR1 is SQVTM and CDR2 is ANQGSEA in the germline V gene. The CDR3 covers 11 residues. Trimming cost V 5 bases and J 8 bases, with 12 bases left between them. The CDR3 region has the DNA TGCAGCGTTTTGGCGGTGAAAGGCTACACCTTC. It is translated as CSVLAVKGYTF.

The chain recombines TRBV6-5 with TRBJ1-2, with D uncertain. V was shortened by 6 bases and J by 1 base, with 9 bases between the two germline ends. Germline V CDR1 and CDR2: MNHEY, SVGAGI. The CDR3 runs to 13 residues. CDR3 DNA sequence: TGTGCCAGCAGCCCCACAGTTAACTATGGCTACACCTTC. This sequence encodes CASSPTVNYGYTF.

V gene TRBV29-1 combines with J gene TRBJ2-1; possible D gene TRBD1, 6 bases. Trimming removed 2 bases at V and 8 bases at J, with 13 bases between. This CDR3 region has 13 residues. The germline V gene has CDR1 SQVTM and CDR2 ANQGSEA. This chain's CDR3 is CSVERDTSDEQFF. As DNA, the CDR3 is TGCAGCGTTGAACGGGACACCTCCGATGAGCAGTTCTTC.

The chain is built from TRBV19 and TRBJ1-4, with D possibly TRBD1 on 6 matching bases. Per the germline V gene, CDR1 is LNHDA and CDR2 is SQIVND (reference sequence). V lost 5 bases, J lost 4 bases, and 14 bases lay in between. The CDR3 runs 15 residues. CDR3 coding DNA: TGTGCCAGTAGTCCACAGGGATGGCGTAATGAAAAACTGTTTTTT. Its translation: CASSPQGWRNEKLFF.

The V call is TRBV7-9, the J call TRBJ1-6; TRBD1 is a possible D gene (5 bases). The germline V and J ends were trimmed by 1 base and 10 bases, with 14 bases remaining between them. The length of the CDR3 is 15 residues. Per germline, CDR1 SEHNR and CDR2 FQNEAQ (reference sequence). This CDR3 reads CASSLEGHRISPLHF. The CDR3 nucleotides read TGTGCCAGCAGCTTAGAAGGACACCGAATCTCACCCCTCCACTTT.

This chain links TRBV7-3 with TRBJ2-1; perhaps TRBD1 as D (5 bases). With 4 bases removed from V and 3 bases from J, the gap between germline ends came to 7 bases. In germline, CDR1 is SGHTA, CDR2 FQGTGA. The CDR3 has 13 residues. CDR3 protein: CASSSGNYNEQFF. In DNA form, the CDR3 reads TGTGCCAGCAGCTCAGGGAACTACAATGAGCAGTTCTTC.

This clone was counted between two and nine times. The chain has TRBV27 and TRBJ1-6, with TRBD1 identical over 10 bases. Germline V gene data show CDR1 as MNHEY and CDR2 as SMNVEV (reference sequence). The CDR3 has 12 residues. CDR3 residues: CVTGTGDSPLHF. CDR3 DNA sequence: TGTGTAACCGGGACAGGGGATTCACCCCTCCACTTT.

The chain uses TRBV4-1 and TRBJ1-6, with D possibly TRBD1 on 6 matching bases. Germline CDR1 reads MGHRA; CDR2 reads YSYEKL. The CDR3 length is 17 residues. The V end was cut by 4 bases, the J end by 0 bases, with 13 bases between. The CDR3 region has the DNA TGCGCCAGCAGCCTAGAACAGGGTAGCTCCTATAATTCACCCCTCCACTTT. Its translation is CASSLEQGSSYNSPLHF.

The rearrangement uses TRBV29-1 and TRBJ2-7, with D tentatively TRBD1 (6 bases). There are 12 residues in the CDR3. V lost 5 bases and J 5 bases, leaving 13 bases between the germline ends. The germline CDR1 and CDR2 sequences are SQVTM and ANQGSEA. Here the CDR3 reads CSVHDRTDEQYF. CDR3 DNA: TGCAGCGTTCATGACAGGACTGACGAGCAGTACTTC.

V is TRBV5-4 and J is TRBJ2-1; D is ambiguous. Trimming took 2 bases from V and 7 from J, leaving 13 bases between them. The CDR3 is 14 amino acids. The germline V gene encodes CDR1 SGHNT and CDR2 YYREEE (reference sequence). CDR3 bases: TGTGCCAGCAGCTTCGGGTCCAGCCAAAATGAGCAGTTCTTC. It specifies CASSFGSSQNEQFF.

V is TRBV9 and J is TRBJ1-3; no firm D call. V dropped 0 bases and J dropped 0 bases, with 16 bases sitting between them. The CDR3 contains 18 residues. CDR1 SGDLS and CDR2 YYNGEE come from the germline V gene. The CDR3 sequence is CASSVDPNTAYSGNTIYF. The CDR3 DNA reads TGTGCCAGCAGCGTAGATCCGAATACAGCTTACTCTGGAAACACCATATATTTT.

The chain is built from TRBV10-1 and TRBJ1-1; D is perhaps TRBD1 (5 bases). The germline V gene has CDR1 WNHNN and CDR2 SYGVQD (reference sequence). The CDR3 spans 14 residues. The V gene lost 3 bases and the J gene lost 2 bases, with 10 bases spanning the gap. CDR3 sequence (DNA): TGCGCCAGCAGTGATGGAGGGGCTAACACTGAAGCTTTCTTT. Translating it yields CASSDGGANTEAFF.

The rearrangement links TRBV19 to TRBJ2-5, with 9 bases that match TRBD2. The CDR3 has 14 residues. Trimming removed 5 bases from V and 5 bases from J; junction bases left unmatched: 6. Germline CDR1 is LNHDA and CDR2 is SQIVND (reference sequence). The CDR3 DNA reads as TGTGCCAGTAGTCTACGGACTAGCGAGGAGACCCAGTACTTC. Translating gives CASSLRTSEETQYF.